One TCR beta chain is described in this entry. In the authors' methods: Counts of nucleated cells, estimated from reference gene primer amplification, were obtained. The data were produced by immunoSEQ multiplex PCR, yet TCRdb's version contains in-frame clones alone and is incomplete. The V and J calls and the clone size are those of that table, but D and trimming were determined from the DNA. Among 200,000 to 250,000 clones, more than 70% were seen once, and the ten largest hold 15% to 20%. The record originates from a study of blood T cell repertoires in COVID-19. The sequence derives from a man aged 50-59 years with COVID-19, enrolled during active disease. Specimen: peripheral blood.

This chain's CDR3 is CASSLGGSGGARETQYF. The CDR3 bases are TGTGCCAGCAGCTTAGGTGGTAGCGGGGGGGCCCGCGAGACCCAGTACTTC. The chain is built from TRBV7-2 and TRBJ2-5, with 11 bases identical to TRBD2. Germline CDR1 and CDR2: SGHTA and FQGNSA. V dropped 1 base and J dropped 5; count of bases not matched to a gene: 9. The CDR3 extends over 17 amino acids.